This T cell receptor beta chain was identified in a study of tumor-infiltrating lymphocytes in primary liver carcinoma. Whole-study context: Tumors measured about 4 to 11 cm and were stage T1-T3 N0M0. About 3.5 to 7.13 million productive TCRbeta reads were obtained from the samples, with similar numbers across tissue types.

CDR3 length: 17 residues. The V gene's germline CDR1 is SGHAT and CDR2 FQNNGV. Study-level findings and limits: Merely some 8-24% of top clones spanned all five tumor regions.

Unsorted bulk tissue of roughly 18-32 mg yielded co-extracted RNA and DNA. Over 80% viable tumor cells were present in every tumor sample. Note on this clonotype: Its antigen is unknown. One end of the junction fails to match germline, which may point to a read error.

TCR beta cDNA came from about 470 ng total RNA, primed with a constant-region primer. It was through three nested multiplex PCR rounds of slightly modified ARM-PCR that TCR beta libraries arose. PCR rounds one and two used TRBV1-TRBV30 forward primers with a C-beta reverse primer for approximately 11 cycles each. TCRdb analysed the multiplex PCR reads with MiXCR anew, one entry per CDR3 protein. Here the sample spans 55,000 to 65,000 distinct CDR3 sequences, approximately 70% being singletons. The TCR sequence derives from a man aged 40-55 years with primary liver carcinoma and hepatitis B virus infection. The gene calls are TRBV11-2 and TRBJ2-3; D is unresolved. Source material: liver tumor tissue from sampling region 2. The subset here: tumor region T2, inferior pole. CDR3 protein: CANSLGQRPISIDTQYF. The CDR3 coding sequence is TGTGCCAACAGCTTAGGGCAACGCCCAATAAGCATAGATACGCAGTATTTT. Combining the CDR3 with reference TRBV11-2 and TRBJ2-3 gives the whole variable domain EAGVAQSPRYKIIEKRQSVAFWCNPISGHATLYWYQQILGQGPKLLIQFQNNGVVDDSQLPKDRFSAERLKGVDSTLKIQPAKLEDSAVYLCANSLGQRPISIDTQYFGPGTRLTVL.